This T cell receptor (beta chain) was identified in a study of cytomegalovirus exposure and HLA in healthy donors. The PCR was carried out with 60 Vbeta primers and 13 Jbeta primers. This table comes from immunoSEQ multiplex PCR, and its TCRdb copy is limited to in-frame clones, with some not included. Here the sample spans about 150,000 clones, 70% to 85% being singletons. Trimming stripped 4 bases from V and 8 bases from J, with 15 bases between. Germline values: CDR1 LGHNA, CDR2 YNFKEQ. This CDR3 spans 14 amino acids. Study results and caveats: Reports credit the classifier with highly specific, highly sensitive diagnosis of cytomegalovirus status. For TCR beta chains, V- and J-gene trimming was later linked to a missense DCLRE1C variant. For most subjects, TCR beta sequences were reported to predict HLA-A and HLA-B alleles with accuracy. The study designated 150 or so TCR beta chains cytomegalovirus-associated.

Notes on this clone: Its antigen is unknown.

The chain is built from TRBV4-2 and TRBJ2-4, with D perhaps matching TRBD1 (6 bases). This clonotype originated in a woman aged 45-65 years in good health and CMV-seropositive. The sequenced material came from PBMCs. The CDR3 DNA reads as TGTGCCAGCAGCCCAGCCTCGACAGGTGACATTCAGTACTTC. Its protein is CASSPASTGDIQYF.